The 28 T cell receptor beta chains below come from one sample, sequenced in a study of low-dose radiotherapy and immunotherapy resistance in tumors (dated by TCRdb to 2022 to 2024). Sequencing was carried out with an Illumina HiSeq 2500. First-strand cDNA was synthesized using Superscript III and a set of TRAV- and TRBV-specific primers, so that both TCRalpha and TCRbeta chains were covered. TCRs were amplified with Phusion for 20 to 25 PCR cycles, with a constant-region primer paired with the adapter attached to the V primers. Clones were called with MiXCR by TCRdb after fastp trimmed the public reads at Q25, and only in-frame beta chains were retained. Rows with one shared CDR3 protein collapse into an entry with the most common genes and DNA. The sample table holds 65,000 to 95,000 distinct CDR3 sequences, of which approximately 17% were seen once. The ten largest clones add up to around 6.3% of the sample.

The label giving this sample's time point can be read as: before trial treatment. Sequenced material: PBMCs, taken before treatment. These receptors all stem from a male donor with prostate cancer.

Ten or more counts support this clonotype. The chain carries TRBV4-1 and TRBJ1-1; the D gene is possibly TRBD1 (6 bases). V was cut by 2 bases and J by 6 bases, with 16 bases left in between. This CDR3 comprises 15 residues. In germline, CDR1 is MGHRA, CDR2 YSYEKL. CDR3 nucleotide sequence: TGCGCCAGCAGCCAATCAATGCTTCGGGGGCCTGAAGCTTTCTTT. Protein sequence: CASSQSMLRGPEAFF.

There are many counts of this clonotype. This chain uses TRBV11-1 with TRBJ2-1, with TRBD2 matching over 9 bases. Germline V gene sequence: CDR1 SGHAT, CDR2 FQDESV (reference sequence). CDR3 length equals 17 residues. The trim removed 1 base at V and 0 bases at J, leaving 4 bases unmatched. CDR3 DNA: TGTGCCAGCAGCTTAGAGGTTAGCGGGAGCTCCTACAATGAGCAGTTCTTC. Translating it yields CASSLEVSGSSYNEQFF.

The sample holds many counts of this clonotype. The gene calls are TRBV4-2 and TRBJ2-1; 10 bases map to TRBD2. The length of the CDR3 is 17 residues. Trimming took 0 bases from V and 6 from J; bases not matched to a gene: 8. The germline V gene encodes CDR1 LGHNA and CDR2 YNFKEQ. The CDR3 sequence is CASSQEISGGASNEQFF. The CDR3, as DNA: TGTGCCAGCAGCCAAGAAATAAGCGGGGGGGCTTCCAATGAGCAGTTCTTC.

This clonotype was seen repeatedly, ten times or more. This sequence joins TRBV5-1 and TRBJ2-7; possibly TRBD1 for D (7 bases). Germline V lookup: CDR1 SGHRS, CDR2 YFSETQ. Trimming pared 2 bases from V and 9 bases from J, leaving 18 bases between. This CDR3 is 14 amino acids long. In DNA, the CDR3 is TGCGCCAGCAGCTTAGGAGGGGGCGATACGAGGCAGTACTTC. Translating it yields CASSLGGGDTRQYF.

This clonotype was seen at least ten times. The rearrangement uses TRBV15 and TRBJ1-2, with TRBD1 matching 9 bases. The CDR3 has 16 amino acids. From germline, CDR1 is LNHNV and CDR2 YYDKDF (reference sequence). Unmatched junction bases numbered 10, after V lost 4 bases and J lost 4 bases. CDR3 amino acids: CATSNKQGAGAYGYTF. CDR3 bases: TGTGCCACCAGCAACAAACAGGGGGCGGGTGCCTATGGCTACACCTTC.

The CDR3 DNA is TGTGCCAGCAGCCCGCCGACAGGGATGAACACTGAAGCTTTCTTT. Residues: CASSPPTGMNTEAFF. This chain links TRBV7-2 with TRBJ1-1; 7 positions agree with TRBD1. The germline V gene encodes CDR1 SGHTA and CDR2 FQGNSA. The V segment lost 5 bases and the J segment 0 bases; nucleotides outside the gene matches: 6. This CDR3 comprises 15 residues.

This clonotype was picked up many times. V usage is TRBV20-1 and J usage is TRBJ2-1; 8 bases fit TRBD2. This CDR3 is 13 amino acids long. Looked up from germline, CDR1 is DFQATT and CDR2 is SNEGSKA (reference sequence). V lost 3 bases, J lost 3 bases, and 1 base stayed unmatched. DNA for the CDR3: TGCAGTGCTAGGGCGGGGGGCTACAATGAGCAGTTCTTC. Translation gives CSARAGGYNEQFF.

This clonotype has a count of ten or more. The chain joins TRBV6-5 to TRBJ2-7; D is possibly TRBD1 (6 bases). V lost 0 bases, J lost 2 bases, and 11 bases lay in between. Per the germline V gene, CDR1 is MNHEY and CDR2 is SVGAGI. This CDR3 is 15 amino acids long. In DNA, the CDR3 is TGTGCCAGCAGTTACTCGTACGGGACAACCTACGAGCAGTACTTC. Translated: CASSYSYGTTYEQYF.

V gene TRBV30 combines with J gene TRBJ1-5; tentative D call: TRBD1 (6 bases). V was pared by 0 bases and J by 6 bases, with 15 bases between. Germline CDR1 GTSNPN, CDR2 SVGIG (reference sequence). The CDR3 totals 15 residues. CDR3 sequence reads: CAWSVQGGAGQPQHF. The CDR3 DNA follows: TGTGCCTGGAGTGTACAGGGCGGAGCCGGTCAGCCCCAGCATTTT.

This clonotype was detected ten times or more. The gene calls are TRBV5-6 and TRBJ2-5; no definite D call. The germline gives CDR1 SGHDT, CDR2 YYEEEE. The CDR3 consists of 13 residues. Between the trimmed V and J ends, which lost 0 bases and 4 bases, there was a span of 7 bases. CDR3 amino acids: CASSLGWGETQYF. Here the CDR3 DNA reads TGTGCCAGCAGCTTGGGTTGGGGAGAGACCCAGTACTTC.

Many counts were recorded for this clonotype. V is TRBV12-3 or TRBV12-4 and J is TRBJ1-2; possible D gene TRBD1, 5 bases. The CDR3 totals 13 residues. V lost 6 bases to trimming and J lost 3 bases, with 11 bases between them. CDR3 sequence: CASRRTGDYGYTF. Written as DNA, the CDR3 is TGTGCCAGCAGACGTACAGGCGACTATGGCTACACCTTC.

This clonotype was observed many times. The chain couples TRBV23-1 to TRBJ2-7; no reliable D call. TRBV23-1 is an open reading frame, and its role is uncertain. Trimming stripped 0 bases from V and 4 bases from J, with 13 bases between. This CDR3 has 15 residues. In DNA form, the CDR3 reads TGCGCCAGCAGTCAATCCGTCGGTATTCGGTACGAGCAGTACTTC. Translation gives CASSQSVGIRYEQYF.

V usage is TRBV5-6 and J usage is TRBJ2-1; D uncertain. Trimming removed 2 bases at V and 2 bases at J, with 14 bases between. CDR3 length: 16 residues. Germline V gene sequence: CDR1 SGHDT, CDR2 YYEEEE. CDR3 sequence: CASSFAGGPPYNEQFF. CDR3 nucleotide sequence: TGTGCCAGCAGCTTTGCTGGTGGGCCACCCTACAATGAGCAGTTCTTC.

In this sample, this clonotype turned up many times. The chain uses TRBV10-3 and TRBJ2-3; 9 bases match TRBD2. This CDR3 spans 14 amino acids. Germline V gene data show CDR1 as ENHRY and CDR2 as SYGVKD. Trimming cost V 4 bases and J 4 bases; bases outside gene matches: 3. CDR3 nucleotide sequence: TGTGCCATCAGTGCGGCGGGAGGGCCAGATACGCAGTATTTT. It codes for CAISAAGGPDTQYF.

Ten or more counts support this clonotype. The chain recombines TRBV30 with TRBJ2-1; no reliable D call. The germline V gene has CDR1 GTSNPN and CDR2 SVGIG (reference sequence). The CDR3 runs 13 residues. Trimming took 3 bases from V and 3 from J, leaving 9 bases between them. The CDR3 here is CAWRLLDYNEQFF. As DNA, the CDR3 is TGTGCCTGGAGACTACTGGACTACAATGAGCAGTTCTTC.

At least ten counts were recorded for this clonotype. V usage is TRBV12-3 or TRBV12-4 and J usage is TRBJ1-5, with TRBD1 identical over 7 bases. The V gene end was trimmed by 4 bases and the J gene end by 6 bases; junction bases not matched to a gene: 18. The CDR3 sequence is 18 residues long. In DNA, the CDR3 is TGTGCCAGCAGTTCCCAATTTACAACAGGGGAGTTAGGTCAGCCCCAGCATTTT. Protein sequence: CASSSQFTTGELGQPQHF.

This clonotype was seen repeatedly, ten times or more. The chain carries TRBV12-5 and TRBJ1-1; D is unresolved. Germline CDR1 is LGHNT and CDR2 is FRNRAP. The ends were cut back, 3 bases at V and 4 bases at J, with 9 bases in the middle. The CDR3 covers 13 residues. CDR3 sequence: CASGLSPATEAFF. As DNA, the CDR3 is TGTGCTAGTGGTTTATCTCCGGCCACTGAAGCTTTCTTT.

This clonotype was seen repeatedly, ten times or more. DNA for the CDR3: TGCGCCAGCAGCAATGGACCGCGGCAGCCCCAGCATTTT. Translated: CASSNGPRQPQHF. This sequence joins TRBV5-1 and TRBJ1-5; D unresolved. Trimming stripped 4 bases from V and 7 bases from J, with 12 bases between. The CDR3 spans 13 residues. Germline CDR1 reads SGHRS; CDR2 reads YFSETQ.

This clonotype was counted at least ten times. CDR3 DNA: TGTGCCAGCAGCGTCGGGATCCTCGGGGGCGGGGAGCTGTTTTTT. Protein product: CASSVGILGGGELFF. The rearrangement links TRBV9 to TRBJ2-2; D is perhaps TRBD2 (6 bases). The germline V gene encodes CDR1 SGDLS and CDR2 YYNGEE. The CDR3 contains 15 residues. With 2 bases removed from V and 7 bases from J, the gap between germline ends came to 15 bases. Together with reference TRBV9 and TRBJ2-2, the CDR3 gives the full variable domain: DSGVTQTPKHLITATGQRVTLRCSPRSGDLSVYWYQQSLDQGLQFLIQYYNGEERAKGNILERFSAQQFPDLHSELNLSSLELGDSALYFCASSVGILGGGELFFGEGSRLTVL.

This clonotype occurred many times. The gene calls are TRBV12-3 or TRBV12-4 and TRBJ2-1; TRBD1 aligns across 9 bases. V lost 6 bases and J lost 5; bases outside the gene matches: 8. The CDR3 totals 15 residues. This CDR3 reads CASSSRDRADNEQFF. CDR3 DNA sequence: TGTGCCAGCAGCTCCAGGGACAGGGCGGACAATGAGCAGTTCTTC.

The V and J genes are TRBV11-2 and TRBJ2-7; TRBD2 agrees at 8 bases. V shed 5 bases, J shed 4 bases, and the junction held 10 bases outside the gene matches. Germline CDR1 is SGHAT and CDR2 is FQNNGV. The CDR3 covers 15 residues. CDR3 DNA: TGTGCCAGCAGCCCAGAGGGACTAGTCTTTTACGAGCAGTACTTC. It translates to CASSPEGLVFYEQYF.

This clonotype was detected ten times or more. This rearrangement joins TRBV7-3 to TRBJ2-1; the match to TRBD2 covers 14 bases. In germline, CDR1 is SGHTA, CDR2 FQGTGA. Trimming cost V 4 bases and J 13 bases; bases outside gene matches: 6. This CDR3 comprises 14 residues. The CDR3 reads CASSSGLAGGKQFF. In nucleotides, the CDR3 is TGTGCCAGCAGCTCCGGACTAGCGGGAGGCAAACAGTTCTTC.

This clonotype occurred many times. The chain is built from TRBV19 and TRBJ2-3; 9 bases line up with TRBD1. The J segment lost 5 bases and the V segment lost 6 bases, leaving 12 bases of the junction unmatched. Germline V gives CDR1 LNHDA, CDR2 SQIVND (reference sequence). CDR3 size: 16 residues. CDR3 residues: CASRGPGQGSVDTQYF. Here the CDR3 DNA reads TGTGCCAGTAGGGGACCGGGACAGGGATCCGTAGATACGCAGTATTTT.

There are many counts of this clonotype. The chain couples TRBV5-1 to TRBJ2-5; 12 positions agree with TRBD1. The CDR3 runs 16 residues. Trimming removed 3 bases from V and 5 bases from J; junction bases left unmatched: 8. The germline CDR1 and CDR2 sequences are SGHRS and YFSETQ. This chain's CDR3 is CASSSGTGGVEETQYF. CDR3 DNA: TGCGCCAGCAGCTCTGGGACAGGGGGCGTTGAGGAGACCCAGTACTTC.

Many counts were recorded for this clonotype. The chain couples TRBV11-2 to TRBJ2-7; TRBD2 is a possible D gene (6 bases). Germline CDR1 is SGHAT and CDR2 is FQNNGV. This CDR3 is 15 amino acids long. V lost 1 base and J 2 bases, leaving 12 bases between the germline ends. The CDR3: CASSLARGGPYEQYF. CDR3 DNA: TGTGCCAGCAGCTTAGCGCGGGGAGGCCCCTACGAGCAGTACTTC.

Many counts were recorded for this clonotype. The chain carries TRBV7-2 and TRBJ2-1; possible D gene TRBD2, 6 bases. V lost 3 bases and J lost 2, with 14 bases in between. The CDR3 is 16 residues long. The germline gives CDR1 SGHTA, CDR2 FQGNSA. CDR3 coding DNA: TGTGCCAGCAGCTTGCAAGTCGGGGGACCCTACAATGAGCAGTTCTTC. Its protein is CASSLQVGGPYNEQFF.

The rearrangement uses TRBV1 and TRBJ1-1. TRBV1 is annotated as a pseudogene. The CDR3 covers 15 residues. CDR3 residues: CASSQVDGESTEAFF. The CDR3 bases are TGTGCCAGCAGCCAAGTAGACGGAGAGAGCACTGAAGCTTTCTTT.

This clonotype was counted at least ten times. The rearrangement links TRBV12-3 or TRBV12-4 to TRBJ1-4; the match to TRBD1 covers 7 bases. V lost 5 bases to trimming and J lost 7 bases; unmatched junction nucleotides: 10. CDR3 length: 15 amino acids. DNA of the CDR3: TGTGCCAGCAGTGACAGGGAGGGGCTTCGTGAAAAACTGTTTTTT. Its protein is CASSDREGLREKLFF.